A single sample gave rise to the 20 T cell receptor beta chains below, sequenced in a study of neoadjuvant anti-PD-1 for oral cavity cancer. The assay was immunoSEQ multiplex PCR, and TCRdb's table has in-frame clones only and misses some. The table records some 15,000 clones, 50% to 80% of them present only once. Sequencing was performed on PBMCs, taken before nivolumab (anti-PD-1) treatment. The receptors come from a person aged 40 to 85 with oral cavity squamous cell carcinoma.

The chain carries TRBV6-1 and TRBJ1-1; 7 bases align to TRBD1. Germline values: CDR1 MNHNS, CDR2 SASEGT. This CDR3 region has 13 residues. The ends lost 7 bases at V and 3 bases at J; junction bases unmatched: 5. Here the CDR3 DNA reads TGTGCCAGCACGGACAGGAGGGACACTGAAGCTTTCTTT. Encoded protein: CASTDRRDTEAFF.

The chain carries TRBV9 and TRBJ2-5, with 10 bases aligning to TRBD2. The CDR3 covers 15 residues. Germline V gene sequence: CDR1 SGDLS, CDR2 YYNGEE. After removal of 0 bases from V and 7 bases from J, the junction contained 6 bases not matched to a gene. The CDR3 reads CASSVAASGRGTQYF. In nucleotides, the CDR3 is TGTGCCAGCAGCGTAGCCGCTAGCGGGAGAGGGACCCAGTACTTC.

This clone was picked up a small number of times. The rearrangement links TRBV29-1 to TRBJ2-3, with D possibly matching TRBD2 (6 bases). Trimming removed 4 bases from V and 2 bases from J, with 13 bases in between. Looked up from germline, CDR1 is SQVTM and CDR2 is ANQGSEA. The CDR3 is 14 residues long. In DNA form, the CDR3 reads TGCAGCGTTGCCATCGGGAGCAACACAGATACGCAGTATTTT. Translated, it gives CSVAIGSNTDTQYF.

CDR3 nucleotide sequence: TGTGCCAGCAGCTTAGAGGGGGCCCGGGAGCTGTTTTTT. Translation: CASSLEGARELFF. V gene TRBV7-9 combines with J gene TRBJ2-2; 7 bases align to TRBD1. CDR1 and CDR2 from the germline V gene are SEHNR and FQNEAQ (reference sequence). The CDR3 is 13 amino acids. V shed 1 base and J 9 bases; nucleotides not matched to a gene: 2.

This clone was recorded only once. The CDR3 loop is CASLGGQVLRGYTF. The CDR3 DNA sequence: TGTGCCAGTTTAGGGGGACAGGTCTTAAGGGGCTACACCTTC. The rearrangement joins TRBV28 to TRBJ1-2; 8 bases are shared with TRBD1. The CDR3 has 14 amino acids. Per the germline V gene, CDR1 is MDHEN and CDR2 is SYDVKM. Trimming at V came to 9 bases and at J to 8 bases, leaving 14 bases not matched to a gene.

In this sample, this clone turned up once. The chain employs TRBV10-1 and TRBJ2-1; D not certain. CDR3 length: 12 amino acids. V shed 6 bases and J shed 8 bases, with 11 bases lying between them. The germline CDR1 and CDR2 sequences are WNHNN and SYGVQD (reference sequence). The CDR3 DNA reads TGCGCCAGCAGGGGCGATAAGGATGAGCAGTTCTTC. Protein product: CASRGDKDEQFF.

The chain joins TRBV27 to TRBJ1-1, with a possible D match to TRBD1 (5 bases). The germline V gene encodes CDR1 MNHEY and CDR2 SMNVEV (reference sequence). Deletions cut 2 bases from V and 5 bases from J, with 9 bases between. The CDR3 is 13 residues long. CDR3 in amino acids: CASSLGGRTEAFF. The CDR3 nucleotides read TGTGCCAGCAGTTTAGGGGGGAGAACTGAAGCTTTCTTT.

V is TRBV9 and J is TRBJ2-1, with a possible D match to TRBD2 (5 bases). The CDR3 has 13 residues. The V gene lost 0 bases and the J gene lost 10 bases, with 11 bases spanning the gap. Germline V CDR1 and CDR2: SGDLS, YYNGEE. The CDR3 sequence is CASSVGGSLEQFF. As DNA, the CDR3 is TGTGCCAGCAGCGTAGGCGGGTCACTCGAGCAGTTCTTC.

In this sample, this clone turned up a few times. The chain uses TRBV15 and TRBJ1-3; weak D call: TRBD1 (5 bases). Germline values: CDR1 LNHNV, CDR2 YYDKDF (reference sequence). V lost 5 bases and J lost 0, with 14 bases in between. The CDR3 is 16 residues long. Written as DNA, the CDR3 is TGTGCCACCAGCCCCCGGGGGGGGATCTCTGGAAACACCATATATTTT. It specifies CATSPRGGISGNTIYF.

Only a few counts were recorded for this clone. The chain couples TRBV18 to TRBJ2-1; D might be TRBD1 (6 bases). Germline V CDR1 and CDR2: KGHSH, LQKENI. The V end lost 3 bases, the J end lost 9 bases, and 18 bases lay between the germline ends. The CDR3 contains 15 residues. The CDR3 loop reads CASSPDTGFKREQFF. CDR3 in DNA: TGTGCCAGCTCACCTGACACAGGGTTCAAACGTGAGCAGTTCTTC.

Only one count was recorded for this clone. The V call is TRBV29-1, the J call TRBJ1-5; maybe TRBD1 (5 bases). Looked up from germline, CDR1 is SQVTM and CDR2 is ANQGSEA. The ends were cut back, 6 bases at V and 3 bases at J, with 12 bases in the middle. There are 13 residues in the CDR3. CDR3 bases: TGCAGCGTAGACCCAGGGTTCAATCAGCCCCAGCATTTT. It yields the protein CSVDPGFNQPQHF.

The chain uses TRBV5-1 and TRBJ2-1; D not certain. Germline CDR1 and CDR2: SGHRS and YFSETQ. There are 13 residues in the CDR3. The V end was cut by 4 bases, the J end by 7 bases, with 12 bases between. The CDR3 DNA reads TGCGCCAGCAGCATACCGTCGGCGAATGAGCAGTTCTTC. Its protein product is CASSIPSANEQFF. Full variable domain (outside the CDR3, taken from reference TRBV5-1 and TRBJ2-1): KAGVTQTPRYLIKTRGQQVTLSCSPISGHRSVSWYQQTPGQGLQFLFEYFSETQRNKGNFPGRFSGRQFSNSRSEMNVSTLELGDSALYLCASSIPSANEQFFGPGTRLTVL.

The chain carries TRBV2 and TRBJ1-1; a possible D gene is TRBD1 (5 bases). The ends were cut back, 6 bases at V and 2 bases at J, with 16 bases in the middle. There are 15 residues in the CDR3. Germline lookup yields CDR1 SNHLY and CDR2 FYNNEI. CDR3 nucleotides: TGTGCCAGCAGAGTGGGACCTAATTTTAACACTGAAGCTTTCTTT. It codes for CASRVGPNFNTEAFF.

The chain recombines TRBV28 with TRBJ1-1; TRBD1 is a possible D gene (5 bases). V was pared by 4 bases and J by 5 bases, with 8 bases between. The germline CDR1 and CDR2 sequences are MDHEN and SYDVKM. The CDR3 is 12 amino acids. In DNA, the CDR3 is TGTGCCAGCAGTTGGGGGGGAACTGAAGCTTTCTTT. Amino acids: CASSWGGTEAFF.

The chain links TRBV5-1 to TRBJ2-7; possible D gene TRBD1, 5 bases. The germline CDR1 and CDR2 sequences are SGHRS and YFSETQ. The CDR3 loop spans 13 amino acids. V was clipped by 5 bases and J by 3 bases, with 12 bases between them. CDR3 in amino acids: CASRVDRFYEQYF. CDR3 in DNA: TGCGCCAGCAGAGTCGACAGATTCTACGAGCAGTACTTC. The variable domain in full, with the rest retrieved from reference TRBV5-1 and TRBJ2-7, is KAGVTQTPRYLIKTRGQQVTLSCSPISGHRSVSWYQQTPGQGLQFLFEYFSETQRNKGNFPGRFSGRQFSNSRSEMNVSTLELGDSALYLCASRVDRFYEQYFGPGTRLTVT.

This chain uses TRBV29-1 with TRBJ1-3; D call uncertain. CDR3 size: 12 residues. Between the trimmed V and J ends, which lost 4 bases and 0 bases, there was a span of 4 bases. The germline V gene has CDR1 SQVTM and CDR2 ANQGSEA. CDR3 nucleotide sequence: TGCAGCGTTGGACCCTCTGGAAACACCATATATTTT. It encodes CSVGPSGNTIYF. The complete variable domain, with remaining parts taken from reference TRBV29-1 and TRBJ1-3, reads SAVISQKPSRDICQRGTSLTIQCQVDSQVTMMFWYRQQPGQSLTLIATANQGSEATYESGFVIDKFPISRPNLTFSTLTVSNMSPEDSSIYLCSVGPSGNTIYFGEGSWLTVV.

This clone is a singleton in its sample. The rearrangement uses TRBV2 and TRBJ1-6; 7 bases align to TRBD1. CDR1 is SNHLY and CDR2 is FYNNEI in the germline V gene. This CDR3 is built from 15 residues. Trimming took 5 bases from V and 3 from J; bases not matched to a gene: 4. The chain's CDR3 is CASSPRDSYNSPLHF. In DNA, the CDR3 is TGTGCCAGCAGTCCCCGGGACAGCTATAATTCACCCCTCCACTTT.

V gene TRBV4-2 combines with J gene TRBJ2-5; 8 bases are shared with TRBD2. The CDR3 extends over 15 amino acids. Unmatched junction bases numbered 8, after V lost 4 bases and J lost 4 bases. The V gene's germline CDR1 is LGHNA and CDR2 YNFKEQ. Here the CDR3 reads CASSPTLAAPETQYF. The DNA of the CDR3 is TGTGCCAGCAGCCCCACACTAGCGGCCCCAGAGACCCAGTACTTC.

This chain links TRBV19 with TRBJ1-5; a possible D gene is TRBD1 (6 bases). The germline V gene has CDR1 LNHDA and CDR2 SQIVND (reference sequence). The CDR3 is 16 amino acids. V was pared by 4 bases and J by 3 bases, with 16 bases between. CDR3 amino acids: CASSTGYRAFNQPQHF. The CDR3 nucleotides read TGTGCCAGTAGTACCGGATACAGGGCTTTCAATCAGCCCCAGCATTTT.

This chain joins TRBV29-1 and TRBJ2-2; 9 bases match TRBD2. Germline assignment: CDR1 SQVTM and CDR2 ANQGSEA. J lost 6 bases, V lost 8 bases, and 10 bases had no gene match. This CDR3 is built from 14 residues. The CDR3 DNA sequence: TGCAGCATTGCGCCTAGCGGGGAGGCCGGGGAGCTGTTTTTT. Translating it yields CSIAPSGEAGELFF.